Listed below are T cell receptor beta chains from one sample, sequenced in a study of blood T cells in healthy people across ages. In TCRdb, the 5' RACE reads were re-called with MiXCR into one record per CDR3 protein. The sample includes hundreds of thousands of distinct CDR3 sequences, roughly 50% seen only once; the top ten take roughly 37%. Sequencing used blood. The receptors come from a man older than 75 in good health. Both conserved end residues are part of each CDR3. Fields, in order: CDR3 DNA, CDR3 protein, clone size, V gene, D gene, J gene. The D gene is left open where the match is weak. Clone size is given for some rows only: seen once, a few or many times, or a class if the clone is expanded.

TGTGCCAGCAGATTCGGACGGGGGGCAAATTCACCCCTCCACTTT | CASRFGRGANSPLHF | few | TRBV12-3/TRBV12-4 | . | TRBJ1-6
TGTGCCAGCCGCTGGAGGGATAGCACAGATACGCAGTATTTT | CASRWRDSTDTQYF | once | TRBV2 | . | TRBJ2-3
TGCAGCGTTGCAGGCCGGGCTGGGGCCAACGCCCTGACTTTC | CSVAGRAGANALTF | . | TRBV29-1 | . | TRBJ2-6
TGTGCCAGCAGCCGGGGACAGCCGTTACTGTTTTTT | CASSRGQPLLFF | few | TRBV6-6 | TRBD1 | TRBJ1-4
TGTGCCACCAGCAGAACCTCTGGGGGAGATACGCAGTATTTT | CATSRTSGGDTQYF | . | TRBV15 | . | TRBJ2-3
TGTGCCAGCAGCCACCCGACAGACCAAGAGACCCAGTACTTC | CASSHPTDQETQYF | . | TRBV13 | . | TRBJ2-5
TGTGCCAGCAGCTTAGCGGGGACGAAACTCTGGGAGGAGCAGTACTTC | CASSLAGTKLWEEQYF | few | TRBV7-4 | . | TRBJ2-4
TGTGCCACCAGTGATGGGGTCCCCGGGACCCTGAGGAGTGAAAAACTGTTTTTT | CATSDGVPGTLRSEKLFF | . | TRBV24-1 | . | TRBJ1-4
TGCAGTGCCACTCCTCCTGGGATTCGCATTCAGTACTTC | CSATPPGIRIQYF | . | TRBV20-1 | . | TRBJ2-4
TGTGCCAGCAGCCATGGTGCCGCTACTTTGTACGAGCAGTACTTC | CASSHGAATLYEQYF | few | TRBV11-2 | . | TRBJ2-7
TGTGCCAGCAGCGTACCGGGGAGCTCCTATAATGAGCAGTTCTTC | CASSVPGSSYNEQFF | . | TRBV9 | . | TRBJ2-1
TGTGCCAGCAGCTTAGTAATGGGAACTCATGGCTACACCTTC | CASSLVMGTHGYTF | once | TRBV11-2 | . | TRBJ1-2
TGCAGCGTTGAAATACCGAACCCTGTCTATGGCTACACCTTC | CSVEIPNPVYGYTF | once | TRBV29-1 | . | TRBJ1-2
TGTGCCATCAGTGATCCCACAGGGGAAGTAGGCAAGAGCACTGAAGCTTTCTTT | CAISDPTGEVGKSTEAFF | . | TRBV10-3 | TRBD1 | TRBJ1-1
TGTGCCAGCAGGTACTCGACAGGAAATTCACCCCTCCACTTT | CASRYSTGNSPLHF | once | TRBV12-3/TRBV12-4 | . | TRBJ1-6
TGCAGCGTTGGAGGGACAGTCTTAAGCTCCTGCAATGAGCAGTTCTTC | CSVGGTVLSSCNEQFF | . | TRBV29-1 | TRBD1 | TRBJ2-1
TGTGCCAGCAGCTTAAGACAGAGGTTCCAAGAGACCCAGTACTTC | CASSLRQRFQETQYF | few | TRBV11-2 | . | TRBJ2-5
TGCAGTGCTAGCCTTTGGGACGTAGGGTCCTACGAGCAGTACTTC | CSASLWDVGSYEQYF | . | TRBV20-1 | . | TRBJ2-7
TGTGCCAGCAGCTTAGCGGGGGTGAGCAATCAGCCCCAGCATTTT | CASSLAGVSNQPQHF | . | TRBV7-2 | . | TRBJ1-5
TGTGCCAGCAGCTTACCCCCTCCGACAGTCTATGGCTACACCTTC | CASSLPPPTVYGYTF | few | TRBV7-2 | . | TRBJ1-2
TGTGCCATCAGTGACGGGCGACAGCACTCCTACGAGCAGTACTTC | CAISDGRQHSYEQYF | few | TRBV10-3 | . | TRBJ2-7
TGCGCCAGCAGCCAAGGACGTTTAATACAGGGGGCTGGCGAGCAGTACTTC | CASSQGRLIQGAGEQYF | . | TRBV4-1 | TRBD1 | TRBJ2-7
TGTGCCAGCGGAAAGTCAGAGGGTTCCTACAATGAGCAGTTCTTC | CASGKSEGSYNEQFF | . | TRBV6-5 | . | TRBJ2-1
TGTGCCAGCAGCTACGAAAGGATCTTCGTAAACGAGCAGTACTTC | CASSYERIFVNEQYF | . | TRBV5-5 | . | TRBJ2-7
TGCGCCAGCAGCTTGTCGTTGGAGAGTGCTAGCACAGATACGCAGTATTTT | CASSLSLESASTDTQYF | few | TRBV5-1 | . | TRBJ2-3
TGTGCCAGCAGTGGAAGGCAGACAGGGGGCTATGGCTACACCTTC | CASSGRQTGGYGYTF | . | TRBV6-1 | TRBD1 | TRBJ1-2
TGTGCCAGCAGTCCGGGACCGAATAGTCAGCCCCAGCATTTT | CASSPGPNSQPQHF | . | TRBV12-3/TRBV12-4 | . | TRBJ1-5
TGCAGTGCTAGAGATGCGGGAGGGGCCAACGTCCTGACTTTC | CSARDAGGANVLTF | . | TRBV20-1 | . | TRBJ2-6
TGTGCCACCAGTGATTTGCAACAGGGGCGGGAGACCCAGTACTTC | CATSDLQQGRETQYF | . | TRBV24-1 | TRBD1 | TRBJ2-5
TGTGCCAGCAGTGAATATCCCGGGACTGCCACCTACGAGCAGTACTTC | CASSEYPGTATYEQYF | few | TRBV25-1 | . | TRBJ2-7
TGTGCCAGCAGCCCACCACTTGGACAGGGAAGTAATTCACCCCTCCACTTT | CASSPPLGQGSNSPLHF | . | TRBV9 | TRBD1 | TRBJ1-6
TGTGCCAGCAGGCGGGCCGCGGGAGATGGCACAGATACGCAGTATTTT | CASRRAAGDGTDTQYF | . | TRBV7-2 | TRBD2 | TRBJ2-3
TGTGCCAGCACCAAACATCGGGGACAAGGTGCCAAGCAGTACTTC | CASTKHRGQGAKQYF | . | TRBV11-2 | . | TRBJ2-4
TGTGCCAGCAGCGGACAGGGGGGAAATACTGAAGCTTTCTTT | CASSGQGGNTEAFF | many | TRBV5-1 | TRBD1 | TRBJ1-1
TGTGCCAGCAGTGCGAGTTTCGGCTATGGCTACACCTTC | CASSASFGYGYTF | once | TRBV6-1 | . | TRBJ1-2
TGTGCCAGCAGCTCCCGGGACAGGGGGCTATATGAGCAGTTCTTC | CASSSRDRGLYEQFF | . | TRBV13 | TRBD1 | TRBJ2-1
TGTGCCAGCAGCGCTCGGGACAGGGGGCCGAATGAGCAGTTCTTC | CASSARDRGPNEQFF | . | TRBV3-1 | TRBD1 | TRBJ2-1
TGTGCCAGCAGTGGCCCGACAGGTTCCCCCTACGAGCAGTACTTC | CASSGPTGSPYEQYF | . | TRBV6-5 | . | TRBJ2-7
TGTGCCAGCAGCTTAAATCCCACGGGAGCTAATCAGCCCCAGCATTTT | CASSLNPTGANQPQHF | . | TRBV7-8 | . | TRBJ1-5
TGCAGCGTTGAAGGAGCGGGAGTAGGGACCGGGGAGCTGTTTTTT | CSVEGAGVGTGELFF | . | TRBV29-1 | TRBD2 | TRBJ2-2
TGTGCCAGCAGCTTATGGGGACTAGCGCCTAGCACAGATACGCAGTATTTT | CASSLWGLAPSTDTQYF | few | TRBV7-2 | TRBD2 | TRBJ2-3
TGTGCCAGCAGCCAGGCGAACTCCTACGAGCAGTACTTC | CASSQANSYEQYF | few | TRBV12-3/TRBV12-4 | . | TRBJ2-7
TGTGCCAGCAGAAGACTCCAAGAGACCCAGTACTTC | CASRRLQETQYF | . | TRBV7-9 | . | TRBJ2-5